This T cell receptor (beta chain) was observed in a study of blood T cell repertoires in COVID-19. The CDR3 is made up of 15 amino acids. The ends were cut back, 5 bases at V and 1 base at J, with 12 bases in the middle. Germline V gives CDR1 LNHDA, CDR2 SQIVND (reference sequence). This table comes from immunoSEQ multiplex PCR, and its TCRdb copy is limited to in-frame clones, with some not included. The profile shows about 430,000 clones, roughly 90% of them singletons. Sequenced sample: PBMCs or T cells enriched from blood (not recorded which). The TCR originated in a woman aged 18-29 years who had been exposed to COVID-19. The chain uses TRBV19 and TRBJ1-5; a possible D gene is TRBD1 (6 bases). The DNA of the CDR3 is TGTGCCAGTAGTTCAGGGGCAGCCAGCAATCAGCCCCAGCATTTT. The encoded protein is CASSSGAASNQPQHF.